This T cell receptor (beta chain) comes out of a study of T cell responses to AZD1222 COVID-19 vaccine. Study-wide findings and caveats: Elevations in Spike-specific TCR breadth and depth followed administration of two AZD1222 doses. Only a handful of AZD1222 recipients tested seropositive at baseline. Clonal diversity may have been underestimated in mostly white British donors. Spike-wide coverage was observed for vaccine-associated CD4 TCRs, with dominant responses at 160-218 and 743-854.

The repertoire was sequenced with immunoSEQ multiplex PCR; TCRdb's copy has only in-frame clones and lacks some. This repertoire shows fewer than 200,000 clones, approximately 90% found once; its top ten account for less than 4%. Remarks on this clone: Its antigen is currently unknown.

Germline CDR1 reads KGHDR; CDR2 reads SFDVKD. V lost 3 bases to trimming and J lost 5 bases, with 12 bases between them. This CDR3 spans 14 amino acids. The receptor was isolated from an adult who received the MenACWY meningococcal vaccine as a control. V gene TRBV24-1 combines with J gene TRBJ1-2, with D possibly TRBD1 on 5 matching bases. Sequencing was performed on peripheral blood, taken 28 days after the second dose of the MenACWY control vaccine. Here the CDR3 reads CATSDVGRFYGYTF. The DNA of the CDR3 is TGTGCCACCAGTGATGTGGGACGGTTTTATGGCTACACCTTC.